These 9 T cell receptor beta chains were sequenced from one sample in a study of post-analysis software for immune sequencing data. Libraries were made from TCR beta cDNA, and they carried unique molecular identifiers. TCRdb re-derived calls from the PCR reads in MiXCR, one entry per CDR3 protein. The sample lists roughly 800,000 distinct CDR3 sequences; around 50% were seen once. General study results and limits: In patients, TRBV5-6, TRBV5-1 and TRBV20-1 belonged to four or five TRBV segments found more frequently than in controls.

No antigen is known for these receptors. The sample taken for sequencing was blood. These receptors were taken from a girl aged 5-17 years with multiple sclerosis.

A few counts support this clonotype. The chain employs TRBV29-1 and TRBJ2-5; TRBD2 might be the D (5 bases). Trimming removed 2 bases at V and 5 bases at J, with 12 bases between. There are 13 residues in the CDR3. The germline V gene encodes CDR1 SQVTM and CDR2 ANQGSEA. The chain's CDR3 is CSVEYRRGETQYF. In DNA, the CDR3 is TGCAGCGTTGAATACCGCCGCGGGGAGACCCAGTACTTC.

This chain uses TRBV5-1 with TRBJ2-2; 8 nucleotides agree with TRBD1. The DNA matches TRBJ2-3 better at its end, which makes the J call doubtful. Per germline, CDR1 SGHRS and CDR2 YFSETQ. The CDR3 spans 13 residues. CDR3 sequence (DNA): TGCGCCAGCAGCTCACGGACAGGGGATACGCAGTATTTT. This sequence encodes CASSSRTGDTQYF.

This clonotype was detected a few times. The chain recombines TRBV11-2 with TRBJ1-2; D unclear. Germline V gene data show CDR1 as SGHAT and CDR2 as FQNNGV. The CDR3 is 19 amino acids. The V end was cut by 2 bases, the J end by 0 bases, with 22 bases between. Here the CDR3 DNA reads TGTGCCAGCAGCTTAATCATATCCTCCGAAGACATCACTAACTATGGCTACACCTTC. It is translated as CASSLIISSEDITNYGYTF.

The chain combines TRBV12-5 with TRBJ1-5, with D tentatively TRBD1 (5 bases). The V and J ends lost 5 bases and 3 bases respectively, with 17 bases between them. CDR3 length: 16 amino acids. Germline V gene data show CDR1 as LGHNT and CDR2 as FRNRAP. The CDR3 DNA sequence: TGTGCTAGTGGTACATCACCGGGACTTTTCAATCAGCCCCAGCATTTT. Its protein is CASGTSPGLFNQPQHF. Using reference TRBV12-5 and TRBJ1-5 for the parts outside the CDR3, the full variable domain is DARVTQTPRHKVTEMGQEVTMRCQPILGHNTVFWYRQTMMQGLELLAYFRNRAPLDDSGMPKDRFSAEMPDATLATLKIQPSEPRDSAVYFCASGTSPGLFNQPQHFGDGTRLSIL.

This chain uses TRBV7-2 with TRBJ1-1; D call uncertain. Trimming took off 4 bases at V and 3 bases at J, with 15 bases between the two ends. CDR3 length: 15 amino acids. Germline CDR1 is SGHTA and CDR2 is FQGNSA. CDR3 protein: CASSSTGQADTEAFF. The CDR3 nucleotides are TGTGCCAGCAGCTCTACCGGCCAGGCGGACACTGAAGCTTTCTTT.

The V call is TRBV14, the J call TRBJ1-1; unclear D gene. The CDR3 is made up of 13 amino acids. Germline V gene lookup returns CDR1 SGHDN and CDR2 FVKESK. V was clipped by 1 base and J by 10 bases, with 13 bases between them. CDR3: CASSQGGRTSAFF. The CDR3 coding sequence is TGTGCCAGCAGCCAAGGAGGCAGGACCTCAGCTTTCTTT.

This chain joins TRBV29-1 and TRBJ2-1, with 8 bases aligning to TRBD2. Trimming cost V 7 bases and J 12 bases; bases outside gene matches: 11. Per the germline V gene, CDR1 is SQVTM and CDR2 is ANQGSEA. The CDR3 contains 12 residues. The CDR3 DNA is TGCAGCGCTATCACTAGCGGTGAGTGGCAGTTCTTC. Residues: CSAITSGEWQFF.

In its sample, this clonotype was seen a few times. The V gene is TRBV30, the J gene TRBJ1-1; D gene ambiguous. This CDR3 contains 13 residues. The ends were cut back, 4 bases at V and 1 base at J, with 10 bases in the middle. From germline, CDR1 is GTSNPN and CDR2 SVGIG (reference sequence). The CDR3 loop reads CAWIMWRNTEAFF. The CDR3 nucleotides read TGTGCCTGGATTATGTGGAGGAACACTGAAGCTTTCTTT. The entire variable domain, with the rest obtained from reference TRBV30 and TRBJ1-1, is as follows: SQTIHQWPATLVQPVGSPLSLECTVEGTSNPNLYWYRQAAGRGLQLLFYSVGIGQISSEVPQNLSASRPQDRQFILSSKKLLLSDSGFYLCAWIMWRNTEAFFGQGTRLTVV.

This clonotype was found a few times. The chain combines TRBV12-3 or TRBV12-4 with TRBJ2-1; tentative D call: TRBD2 (6 bases). Trimming removed 5 bases from V and 4 bases from J, with 12 bases in between. CDR3 length: 14 amino acids. CDR3: CASSPGDFYNEQFF. CDR3 DNA: TGTGCCAGCAGTCCCGGGGACTTTTACAATGAGCAGTTCTTC.